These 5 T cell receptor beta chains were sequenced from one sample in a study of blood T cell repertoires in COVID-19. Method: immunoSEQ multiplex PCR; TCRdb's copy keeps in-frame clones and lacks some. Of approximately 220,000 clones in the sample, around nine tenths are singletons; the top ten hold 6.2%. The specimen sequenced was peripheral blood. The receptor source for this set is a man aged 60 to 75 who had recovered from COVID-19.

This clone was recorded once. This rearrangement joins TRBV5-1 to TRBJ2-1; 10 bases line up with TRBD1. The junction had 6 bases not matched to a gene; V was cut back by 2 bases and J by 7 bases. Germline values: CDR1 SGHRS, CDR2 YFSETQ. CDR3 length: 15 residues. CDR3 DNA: TGCGCCAGCAGCTTCCGGGACAGGGGTTGGAATGAGCAGTTCTTC. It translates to CASSFRDRGWNEQFF.

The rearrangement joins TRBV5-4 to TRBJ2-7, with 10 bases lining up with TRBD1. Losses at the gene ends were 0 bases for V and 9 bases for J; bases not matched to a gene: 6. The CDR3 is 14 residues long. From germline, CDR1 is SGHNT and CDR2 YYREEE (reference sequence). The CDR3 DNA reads TGTGCCAGCAGCTTGGGACAGGGGGCTATACGGCAGTACTTC. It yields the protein CASSLGQGAIRQYF.

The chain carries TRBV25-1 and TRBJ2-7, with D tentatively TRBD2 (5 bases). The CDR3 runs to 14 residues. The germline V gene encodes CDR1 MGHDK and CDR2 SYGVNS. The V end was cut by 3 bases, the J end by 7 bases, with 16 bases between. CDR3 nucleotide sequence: TGTGCCAGCAGTGATCCCCTGACGGGGATAGAGCAGTACTTC. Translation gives CASSDPLTGIEQYF.

The DNA for the CDR3 is TGTGCCAGCACTCCGGAGAACGGGGTCGGGAAACTGTTTTTT. Its protein is CASTPENGVGKLFF. The chain combines TRBV6-5 with TRBJ1-4; D is unclear. CDR3 length equals 14 residues. Germline CDR1 reads MNHEY; CDR2 reads SVGAGI. Trimming shortened V by 7 bases and J by 11 bases, and 20 bases separated the two germline ends.

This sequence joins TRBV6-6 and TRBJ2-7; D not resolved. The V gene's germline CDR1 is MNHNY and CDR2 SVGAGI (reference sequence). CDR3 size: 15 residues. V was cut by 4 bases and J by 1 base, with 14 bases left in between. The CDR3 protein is CASSSGQVGSYEQYF. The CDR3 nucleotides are TGTGCCAGCAGTTCTGGGCAGGTAGGATCCTACGAGCAGTACTTC.